The 9 T cell receptor beta chains listed next were all sequenced from one sample in a study of blood T cell repertoires in COVID-19. Only in-frame clones appear in the TCRdb table, and some are missing; sequencing was by immunoSEQ multiplex PCR. Seen here are 150,000 to 180,000 clones, under 95% observed once, and the top ten hold 0.45% to 0.65%. Sequencing was carried out using peripheral blood. All receptors derive from a man between 50 and 59 years old with acute or convalescent COVID-19.

The J gene is TRBJ2-1, the V gene TRBV2, with 7 nucleotides matching TRBD2. Looked up from germline, CDR1 is SNHLY and CDR2 is FYNNEI. J was trimmed by 9 bases and V by 9 bases; bases with no gene match: 11. The CDR3 runs 13 residues. The CDR3 loop reads CASNGGGVGEQFF. DNA of the CDR3: TGTGCCAGTAATGGGGGGGGAGTGGGTGAGCAGTTCTTC.

The rearrangement joins TRBV27 to TRBJ1-2; 9 nucleotides match TRBD1. V lost 5 bases and J lost 1; bases outside the gene matches: 11. Germline loops: CDR1 MNHEY, CDR2 SMNVEV (reference sequence). The CDR3 has 17 residues. This CDR3 is CASSPLTGGALNYGYTF. CDR3 coding DNA: TGTGCCAGCAGTCCCTTGACAGGGGGAGCTCTTAACTATGGCTACACCTTC.

This chain joins TRBV2 and TRBJ2-7, with D maybe TRBD1 (5 bases). The germline CDR1 and CDR2 sequences are SNHLY and FYNNEI. There are 15 residues in the CDR3. V lost 2 bases to trimming and J lost 3 bases, with 14 bases between them. CDR3 sequence reads: CASSEMDPGFYEQYF. The CDR3 nucleotides are TGTGCCAGCAGTGAAATGGACCCAGGGTTCTACGAGCAGTACTTC.

The chain has TRBV5-1 and TRBJ1-2; tentative D call: TRBD1 (6 bases). The V gene's germline CDR1 is SGHRS and CDR2 YFSETQ. This CDR3 comprises 13 residues. V was shortened by 2 bases and J by 7 bases, with 12 bases between the two germline ends. CDR3 nucleotide sequence: TGCGCCAGCAGCTTACAGGGTGACAGTGGCTACACCTTC. Its protein is CASSLQGDSGYTF.

V is TRBV19 and J is TRBJ1-2; D is unresolved. CDR1 is LNHDA and CDR2 is SQIVND in the germline V gene (reference sequence). V dropped 2 bases and J dropped 4 bases, with 8 bases sitting between them. The CDR3 has 13 residues. CDR3 in amino acids: CASSIKGGYGYTF. The DNA of the CDR3 is TGTGCCAGTAGTATAAAAGGCGGCTATGGCTACACCTTC.

This sequence joins TRBV5-5 and TRBJ1-5; 7 bases agree with TRBD1. The length of the CDR3 is 14 residues. Germline lookup yields CDR1 SGHKS and CDR2 YYEKEE (reference sequence). With V trimmed by 6 bases and J by 8 bases, 11 bases remained unmatched. In DNA, the CDR3 is TGTGCCAGCAAAGATCAGGGGGGCGGAGAGCCCCAGCATTTT. Its translation is CASKDQGGGEPQHF. The entire variable domain, with the rest obtained from reference TRBV5-5 and TRBJ1-5, is as follows: DAGVTQSPTHLIKTRGQQVTLRCSPISGHKSVSWYQQVLGQGPQFIFQYYEKEERGRGNFPDRFSARQFPNYSSELNVNALLLGDSALYLCASKDQGGGEPQHFGDGTRLSIL.

The genes are TRBV4-3 and TRBJ2-2, with TRBD1 matching over 9 bases. Trimming took 0 bases from V and 3 from J; bases not matched to a gene: 5. The germline CDR1 and CDR2 sequences are LGHNA and YSLEER. The CDR3 extends over 17 amino acids. CDR3 amino acids: CASSQDGTGWHTGELFF. DNA for the CDR3: TGCGCCAGCAGCCAAGATGGGACAGGGTGGCACACCGGGGAGCTGTTTTTT.

CDR3 DNA sequence: TGCGCCAGCAGTGTAAGGGGCGGTCAGCCCCAGCATTTT. It specifies CASSVRGGQPQHF. The chain carries TRBV10-1 and TRBJ1-5; D might be TRBD1 (5 bases). The CDR3 is 13 amino acids. Germline CDR1 is WNHNN and CDR2 is SYGVQD (reference sequence). Trimming took 4 bases from V and 6 from J, leaving 10 bases between them.

V gene TRBV10-3 combines with J gene TRBJ2-3; D possibly corresponds to TRBD2 (6 bases). This CDR3 contains 15 residues. Germline V gene data show CDR1 as ENHRY and CDR2 as SYGVKD. Trimming left V 6 bases short and J 2 bases short, with 15 bases between. Written as DNA, the CDR3 is TGTGCCATCAGCCGATTAGGGCGGGACACAGATACGCAGTATTTT. Translation: CAISRLGRDTDTQYF.